This TCR beta chain was sequenced during a study of blood T cells in healthy people across ages. Comments on this clonotype: What it recognizes is unknown.

The second PCR ran 7 to 11 cycles with a sample-barcoded 5' primer and J-beta primers. TCRdb redid the calling of the 5' RACE reads with MiXCR, one entry per CDR3 protein. The data contain about 1.6 million distinct CDR3 sequences, about 32% of them singletons. General observations from the study: Investigators viewed diversity estimates from one million T cells as underestimates, the study reported. Long-lived donors exceeded aged donors in naive CD4+ cells and diversity.

Caucasian individuals from Russia who were healthy and aged roughly 6 to 90 acted as donors. Per the germline V gene, CDR1 is SGDLS and CDR2 is YYNGEE. CDR3 size: 16 residues. Trimming shortened V by 3 bases and J by 0 bases, and 14 bases separated the two germline ends. The clonotype comes from a woman aged 25 to 39 in good health. The sequenced sample consisted of blood. This chain connects TRBV9 to TRBJ2-3, with a tentative D call TRBD2 (6 bases). Written as DNA, the CDR3 is TGTGCCAGCAGCGCCAGAGCGGGCACTAGCACAGATACGCAGTATTTT. This sequence encodes CASSARAGTSTDTQYF.